The source of this T cell receptor (beta chain) is a study of T cell responses to AZD1222 COVID-19 vaccine. Sequencing used immunoSEQ multiplex PCR; TCRdb keeps in-frame clones, though not all of them. The table has 120,000 or so clones, more than 85% seen once. Germline CDR1 and CDR2: SEHNR and FQNEAQ (reference sequence). V lost 2 bases to trimming and J lost 7 bases, with 14 bases between them. CDR3 length: 15 residues. This receptor was obtained from an adult in good health. Here the sequenced sample was peripheral blood, taken on day 0 of MenACWY control vaccination. The chain employs TRBV7-9 and TRBJ1-4; D not certain. CDR3: CASSLIPTRIEKLFF. DNA of the CDR3: TGTGCCAGCAGCTTAATCCCCACAAGGATTGAAAAACTGTTTTTT.